Listed here are 21 T cell receptor beta chains from one sample, sequenced in a study of radiation and T cells in renal cell carcinoma. Time point denoted: blood 2 weeks post-SBRT. Treatment: 15 Gy SBRT to primary tumor, nephrectomy 4 weeks later. Sequencing used immunoSEQ multiplex PCR; TCRdb keeps in-frame clones, though not all of them. The repertoire holds roughly 140,000 clones, roughly 86% seen once, with 10% to 15% in the top ten. The specimen was blood, collected from a patient whose treatment included radiotherapy and nephrectomy. Every receptor here comes from a woman in her fifties or sixties with renal cell carcinoma.

The chain joins TRBV25-1 to TRBJ1-2, with 7 nucleotides matching TRBD1. This CDR3 has 15 amino acids. In germline, CDR1 is MGHDK, CDR2 SYGVNS. V was clipped by 3 bases and J by 7 bases; unmatched bases: 11. This CDR3 reads CASSEGRGRLGGYTF. The CDR3 DNA follows: TGTGCCAGCAGTGAGGGAAGGGGGCGCCTTGGTGGCTACACCTTC.

In its sample, this clone was seen once. The same CDR3 arises from other DNA sequences in this sample as well. DNA of the CDR3: TGTGCCAGCAGCGTAGACGGGGGGGCCTACAATGAGCAGTTCTTC. As protein: CASSVDGGAYNEQFF. This chain links TRBV9 with TRBJ2-1, with 8 positions matching TRBD2. The CDR3 has 15 residues. V lost 0 bases, J lost 2 bases, and 1 base stayed unmatched. Germline V gene sequence: CDR1 SGDLS, CDR2 YYNGEE.

The genes are TRBV15 and TRBJ2-3; 12 bases line up with TRBD2. After removal of 2 bases from V and 2 bases from J, the junction contained 5 bases not matched to a gene. Germline CDR1 is LNHNV and CDR2 is YYDKDF (reference sequence). The length of the CDR3 is 17 residues. CDR3 protein: CATSRHTSGGYTDTQYF. CDR3 DNA: TGTGCCACCAGCAGACACACTAGCGGGGGGTACACAGATACGCAGTATTTT.

CDR3 protein: CASSLERGDSQYF. CDR3 in DNA: TGTGCCAGCAGCTTAGAACGCGGTGACTCACAGTACTTC. The rearrangement links TRBV7-9 to TRBJ2-7; no firm D call. The CDR3 runs 13 residues. The V and J ends lost 1 base and 10 bases respectively, with 14 bases between them. Germline lookup yields CDR1 SEHNR and CDR2 FQNEAQ (reference sequence). Full variable domain (missing parts from reference TRBV7-9 and TRBJ2-7): DTGVSQNPRHKITKRGQNVTFRCDPISEHNRLYWYRQTLGQGPEFLTYFQNEAQLEKSRLLSDRFSAERPKGSFSTLEIQRTEQGDSAMYLCASSLERGDSQYFGPGTRLTVT.

This sequence joins TRBV11-3 and TRBJ2-3; D possibly corresponds to TRBD2 (6 bases). The germline V and J ends were trimmed by 4 bases and 4 bases, with 9 bases remaining between them. This CDR3 is 13 amino acids long. Looked up from germline, CDR1 is SGHNT and CDR2 is YENEEA. The CDR3 loop is CASSYTSSDTQYF. The CDR3 nucleotides read TGTGCCAGCAGCTACACTAGCTCAGATACGCAGTATTTT.

This clone occurred once. The chain carries TRBV5-4 and TRBJ2-7; perhaps TRBD1 as D (6 bases). CDR3 length: 15 amino acids. V was shortened by 2 bases and J by 0 bases, with 12 bases between the two germline ends. Germline values: CDR1 SGHNT, CDR2 YYREEE (reference sequence). The CDR3 here is CASSFRGTHSYEQYF. The CDR3 DNA reads as TGTGCCAGCAGCTTTCGAGGGACACACTCCTACGAGCAGTACTTC.

The genes are TRBV7-3 and TRBJ2-2, with a weak D call TRBD2 (6 bases). Trimming left V 2 bases short and J 2 bases short, with 12 bases between. Germline CDR1 SGHTA, CDR2 FQGTGA. The CDR3 runs 16 residues. The CDR3 sequence is CASSLAGPDNTGELFF. The CDR3 DNA sequence: TGTGCCAGCAGCTTAGCGGGACCAGATAACACCGGGGAGCTGTTTTTT.

This chain links TRBV9 with TRBJ1-2, with D maybe TRBD1 (5 bases). Trimming removed 0 bases at V and 2 bases at J, with 8 bases between. Germline CDR1 is SGDLS and CDR2 is YYNGEE. This CDR3 has 14 amino acids. The CDR3: CASSVGDGNYGYTF. The CDR3 DNA sequence: TGTGCCAGCAGCGTAGGGGACGGAAACTATGGCTACACCTTC.

This chain links TRBV7-2 with TRBJ1-2; 7 positions agree with TRBD1. The germline gives CDR1 SGHTA, CDR2 FQGNSA. Losses at the gene ends were 5 bases for V and 0 bases for J; bases not matched to a gene: 9. The length of the CDR3 is 16 residues. The CDR3 DNA follows: TGTGCCAGCAGCGAATATCGTCAGGGGGCTAACTATGGCTACACCTTC. Translation gives CASSEYRQGANYGYTF.

The chain recombines TRBV29-1 with TRBJ1-2, with 9 bases identical to TRBD1. This CDR3 is 14 amino acids long. V dropped 6 bases and J dropped 7; count of bases not matched to a gene: 12. Germline loops: CDR1 SQVTM, CDR2 ANQGSEA. The DNA for the CDR3 is TGCAGCGTGACTCCGGGACAGGGAACCGCTGGCTACACCTTC. It codes for CSVTPGQGTAGYTF.

This chain uses TRBV10-3 with TRBJ1-3, with 7 bases aligning to TRBD1. The CDR3 loop spans 14 amino acids. Germline V lookup: CDR1 ENHRY, CDR2 SYGVKD. V gave up 4 bases and J gave up 8 bases; unmatched junction bases: 8. The CDR3 here is CAISAQDRYDTIYF. CDR3 DNA sequence: TGTGCCATCAGTGCCCAGGACAGGTACGACACCATATATTTT.

This chain connects TRBV5-1 to TRBJ1-2; 9 bases map to TRBD1. The CDR3 has 14 residues. CDR1 and CDR2 (germline): SGHRS, YFSETQ. V lost 5 bases to trimming and J lost 4 bases; unmatched junction nucleotides: 6. CDR3 protein: CASSTGQGIYGYTF. CDR3 DNA: TGCGCCAGCAGTACAGGACAGGGGATCTATGGCTACACCTTC.

The chain combines TRBV7-9 with TRBJ2-1; 10 bases are shared with TRBD2. This CDR3 comprises 16 residues. Unmatched junction bases numbered 6, after V lost 1 base and J lost 6 bases. CDR1 is SEHNR, CDR2 FQNEAQ, per germline (reference sequence). CDR3 protein: CASSLGVAGGLNEQFF. Here the CDR3 DNA reads TGTGCCAGCAGCTTAGGGGTAGCGGGGGGCCTCAATGAGCAGTTCTTC.

On this clone: A much larger clonotype is one base distant, so this may be a read error. CDR3 loop: CASSFGNTIYF. The CDR3 DNA reads TGTGCCAGCAGCTTCGGAAACACCATATATTTT. The V and J genes are TRBV14 and TRBJ1-3, with D unresolved. V shed 5 bases and J shed 4 bases, with 3 bases lying between them. Germline assignment: CDR1 SGHDN and CDR2 FVKESK. This CDR3 region has 11 residues.

Of note for this clone: The junction departs from germline at one end; a sequencing error may be responsible. The rearrangement joins TRBV7-2 to TRBJ1-4; D is unresolved. Germline assignment: CDR1 SGHTA and CDR2 FQGNSA. The CDR3 loop spans 14 amino acids. The CDR3 sequence: CASSAWKAGEELFF. The DNA of the CDR3 is TGTGCCAGCAGCGCATGGAAGGCGGGTGAAGAACTGTTTTTT. The complete variable domain, with remaining parts taken from reference TRBV7-2 and TRBJ1-4, reads GAGVSQSPSNKVTEKGKDVELRCDPISGHTALYWYRQSLGQGLEFLIYFQGNSAPDKSGLPSDRFSAERTGGSVSTLTIQRTQQEDSAVYLCASSAWKAGEELFFGSGTQLSVL.

This rearrangement joins TRBV10-3 to TRBJ2-3; either TRBD1 or TRBD2 may fit D (6 bases each). Germline values: CDR1 ENHRY, CDR2 SYGVKD. CDR3 size: 15 residues. V was shortened by 3 bases and J by 4 bases, with 14 bases between the two germline ends. CDR3: CAISDEGGRSDTQYF. The CDR3 region has the DNA TGTGCCATCAGTGATGAGGGGGGCCGCTCAGATACGCAGTATTTT.

This clone occurred a few times. This chain's CDR3 is CASSYGQGGVDSPLHF. CDR3 bases: TGTGCCAGCAGTTACGGACAGGGCGGTGTAGATTCACCCCTCCACTTT. The chain has TRBV6-5 and TRBJ1-6; 8 bases agree with TRBD1. This CDR3 region has 16 residues. CDR1 and CDR2 from the germline V gene are MNHEY and SVGAGI. After removal of 2 bases from V and 8 bases from J, the junction contained 8 bases not matched to a gene.

V is TRBV6-5 and J is TRBJ1-1, with 10 bases that match TRBD1. Losses at the gene ends were 5 bases for V and 10 bases for J; bases not matched to a gene: 7. There are 13 residues in the CDR3. Germline V CDR1 and CDR2: MNHEY, SVGAGI. CDR3 DNA sequence: TGTGCCAGCAGTCCGTACCGGGACAGGGGAGCTTTCTTT. This codes for CASSPYRDRGAFF.

This sequence joins TRBV20-1 and TRBJ1-4, with a tentative D call TRBD1 (5 bases). V shed 6 bases and J shed 14 bases, with 16 bases lying between them. CDR1 is DFQATT, CDR2 SNEGSKA, per germline (reference sequence). The CDR3 loop spans 11 amino acids. CDR3 coding DNA: TGCAGTGCCCAGTTGGGGCCCCCTCTGTTTTTT. Protein product: CSAQLGPPLFF.

The chain joins TRBV6-6 to TRBJ1-1; the D gene is possibly TRBD1 (5 bases). The CDR3 length is 15 residues. V was pared by 4 bases and J by 4 bases, with 16 bases between. CDR1 is MNHNY and CDR2 is SVGAGI in the germline V gene (reference sequence). The CDR3 sequence is CASSSQGVGGTEAFF. The CDR3 coding sequence is TGTGCCAGCAGTTCCCAGGGAGTGGGGGGCACTGAAGCTTTCTTT.

This clone occurred once. V is TRBV10-2 and J is TRBJ1-2; possible D gene TRBD1, 6 bases. There are 14 residues in the CDR3. The germline V gene has CDR1 WSHSY and CDR2 SAAADI. The ends were cut back, 7 bases at V and 2 bases at J, with 14 bases in the middle. The CDR3 loop reads CASTQTGPNYGYTF. CDR3 bases: TGCGCCAGCACCCAGACAGGCCCCAACTATGGCTACACCTTC.